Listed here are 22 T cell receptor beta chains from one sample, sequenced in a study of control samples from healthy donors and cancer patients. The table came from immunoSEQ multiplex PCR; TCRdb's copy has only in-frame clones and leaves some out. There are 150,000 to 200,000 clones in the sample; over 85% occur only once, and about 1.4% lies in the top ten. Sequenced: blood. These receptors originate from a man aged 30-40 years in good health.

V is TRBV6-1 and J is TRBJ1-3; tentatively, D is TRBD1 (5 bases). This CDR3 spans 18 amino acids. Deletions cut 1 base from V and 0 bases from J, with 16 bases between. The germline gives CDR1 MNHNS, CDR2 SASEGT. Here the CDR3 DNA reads TGTGCCAGCAGTGAAGGGGGCTTGGCCGGCCGCTCTGGAAACACCATATATTTT. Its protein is CASSEGGLAGRSGNTIYF.

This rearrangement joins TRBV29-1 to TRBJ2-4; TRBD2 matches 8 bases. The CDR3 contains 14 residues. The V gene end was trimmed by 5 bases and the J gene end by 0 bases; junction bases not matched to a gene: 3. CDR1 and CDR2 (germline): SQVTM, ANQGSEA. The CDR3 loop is CSVKRGGAKNIQYF. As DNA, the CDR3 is TGCAGCGTTAAACGGGGGGGAGCCAAAAACATTCAGTACTTC.

For the CDR3, the DNA is TGTGCCAGCAGTGAGGGGAGCATGAACACTGAAGCTTTCTTT. It yields the protein CASSEGSMNTEAFF. This chain links TRBV6-1 with TRBJ1-1; D gene uncertain. The CDR3 runs to 14 residues. The germline CDR1 and CDR2 sequences are MNHNS and SASEGT. Trimming pared 3 bases from V and 0 bases from J, leaving 8 bases between.

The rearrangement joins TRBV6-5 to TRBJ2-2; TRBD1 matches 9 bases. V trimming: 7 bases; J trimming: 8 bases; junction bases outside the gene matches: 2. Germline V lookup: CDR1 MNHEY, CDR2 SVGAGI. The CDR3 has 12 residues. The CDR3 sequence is CASKDRGGELFF. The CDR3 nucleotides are TGTGCCAGCAAGGACAGGGGAGGGGAGCTGTTTTTT.

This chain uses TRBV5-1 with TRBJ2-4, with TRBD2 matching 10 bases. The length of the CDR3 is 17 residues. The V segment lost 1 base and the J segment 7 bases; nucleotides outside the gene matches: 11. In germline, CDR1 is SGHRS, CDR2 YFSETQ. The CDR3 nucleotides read TGCGCCAGCAGCTTGAGTGTCAGCGGGAGGGCGGGTAACATTCAGTACTTC. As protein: CASSLSVSGRAGNIQYF.

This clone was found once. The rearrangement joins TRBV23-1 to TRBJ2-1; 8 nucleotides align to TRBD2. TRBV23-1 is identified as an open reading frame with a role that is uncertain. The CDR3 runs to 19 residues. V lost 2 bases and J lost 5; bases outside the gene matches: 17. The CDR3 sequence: CASSQKPASGTRFNNEQFF. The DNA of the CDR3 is TGCGCCAGCAGTCAAAAACCCGCCTCCGGGACTAGATTCAACAATGAGCAGTTCTTC.

CDR3 residues: CAWSGDRGSYNEQFF. CDR3 sequence (DNA): TGTGCCTGGAGTGGGGACCGGGGCTCCTACAATGAGCAGTTCTTC. This rearrangement joins TRBV30 to TRBJ2-1; D is possibly TRBD1 or TRBD2 (5 bases each). V was pared by 1 base and J by 0 bases, with 10 bases between. Germline V gene data show CDR1 as GTSNPN and CDR2 as SVGIG (reference sequence). The CDR3 has 15 amino acids.

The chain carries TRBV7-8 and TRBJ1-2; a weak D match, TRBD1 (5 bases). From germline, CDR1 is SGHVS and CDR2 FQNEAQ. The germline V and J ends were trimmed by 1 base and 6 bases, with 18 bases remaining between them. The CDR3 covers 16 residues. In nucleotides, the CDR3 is TGTGCCAGCAGCTTAGTTTTGTGGGGGGACGAGGATGGCTACACCTTC. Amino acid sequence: CASSLVLWGDEDGYTF.

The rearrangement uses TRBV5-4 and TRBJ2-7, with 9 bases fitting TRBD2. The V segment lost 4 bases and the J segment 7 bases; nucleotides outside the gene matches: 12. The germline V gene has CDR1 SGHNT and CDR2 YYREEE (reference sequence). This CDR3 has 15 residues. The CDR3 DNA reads TGTGCCAGCAGCCCACTAGCGGGCGCCCTCGAGGAGCAGTACTTC. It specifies CASSPLAGALEEQYF.

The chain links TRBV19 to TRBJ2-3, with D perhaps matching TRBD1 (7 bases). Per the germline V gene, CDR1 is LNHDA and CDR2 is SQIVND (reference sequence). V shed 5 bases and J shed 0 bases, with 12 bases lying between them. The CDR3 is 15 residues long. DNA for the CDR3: TGTGCCAGTAGTCTTCAGGGGGGAAGCACAGATACGCAGTATTTT. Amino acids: CASSLQGGSTDTQYF.

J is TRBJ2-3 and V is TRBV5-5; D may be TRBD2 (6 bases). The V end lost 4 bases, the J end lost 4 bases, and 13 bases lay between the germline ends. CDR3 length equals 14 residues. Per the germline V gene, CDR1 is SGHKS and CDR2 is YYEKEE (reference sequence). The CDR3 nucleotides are TGTGCCAGCAGCGTGTCGACTAGGGCAGATACGCAGTATTTT. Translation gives CASSVSTRADTQYF. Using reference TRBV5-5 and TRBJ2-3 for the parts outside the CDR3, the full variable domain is DAGVTQSPTHLIKTRGQQVTLRCSPISGHKSVSWYQQVLGQGPQFIFQYYEKEERGRGNFPDRFSARQFPNYSSELNVNALLLGDSALYLCASSVSTRADTQYFGPGTRLTVL.

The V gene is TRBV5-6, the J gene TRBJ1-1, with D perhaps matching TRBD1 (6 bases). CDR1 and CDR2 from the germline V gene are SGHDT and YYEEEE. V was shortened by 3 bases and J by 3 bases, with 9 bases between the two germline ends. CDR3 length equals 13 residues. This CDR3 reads CASSSTGDTEAFF. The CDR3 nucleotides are TGTGCCAGCAGCTCGACAGGAGACACTGAAGCTTTCTTT. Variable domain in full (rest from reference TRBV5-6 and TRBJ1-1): DAGVTQSPTHLIKTRGQQVTLRCSPKSGHDTVSWYQQALGQGPQFIFQYYEEEERQRGNFPDRFSGHQFPNYSSELNVNALLLGDSALYLCASSSTGDTEAFFGQGTRLTVV.

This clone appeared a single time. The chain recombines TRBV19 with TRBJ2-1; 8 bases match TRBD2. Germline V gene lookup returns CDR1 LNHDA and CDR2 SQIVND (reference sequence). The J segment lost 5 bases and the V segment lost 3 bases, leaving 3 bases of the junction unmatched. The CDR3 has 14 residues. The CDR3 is CASSIRGGNNEQFF. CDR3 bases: TGTGCCAGTAGTATTCGGGGGGGGAACAATGAGCAGTTCTTC.

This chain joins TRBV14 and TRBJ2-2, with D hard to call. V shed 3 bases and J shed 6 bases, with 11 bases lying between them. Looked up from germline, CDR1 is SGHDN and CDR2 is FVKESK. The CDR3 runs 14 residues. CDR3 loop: CASSQSNWAGELFF. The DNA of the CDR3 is TGTGCCAGCAGCCAGAGTAACTGGGCCGGGGAGCTGTTTTTT.

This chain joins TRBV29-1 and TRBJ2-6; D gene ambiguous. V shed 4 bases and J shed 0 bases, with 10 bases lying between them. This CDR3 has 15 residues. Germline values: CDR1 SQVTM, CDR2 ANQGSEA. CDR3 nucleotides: TGCAGCGTTGGGAAGGATAACTCTGGGGCCAACGTCCTGACTTTC. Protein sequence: CSVGKDNSGANVLTF.

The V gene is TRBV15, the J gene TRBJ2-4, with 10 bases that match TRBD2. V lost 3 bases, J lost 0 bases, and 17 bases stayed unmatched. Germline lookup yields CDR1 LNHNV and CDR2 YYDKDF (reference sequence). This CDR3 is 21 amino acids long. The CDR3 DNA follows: TGTGCCACCAGCAGGGCCAATCTAGGGACTAGCGAGACACTAGCCAAAAACATTCAGTACTTC. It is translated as CATSRANLGTSETLAKNIQYF.

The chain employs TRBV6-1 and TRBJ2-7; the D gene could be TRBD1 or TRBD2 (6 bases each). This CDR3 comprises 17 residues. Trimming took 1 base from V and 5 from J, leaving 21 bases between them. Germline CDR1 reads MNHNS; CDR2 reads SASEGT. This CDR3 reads CASSEGGLGGLPNEQYF. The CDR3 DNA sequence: TGTGCCAGCAGTGAAGGAGGGCTAGGGGGGCTCCCGAACGAGCAGTACTTC.

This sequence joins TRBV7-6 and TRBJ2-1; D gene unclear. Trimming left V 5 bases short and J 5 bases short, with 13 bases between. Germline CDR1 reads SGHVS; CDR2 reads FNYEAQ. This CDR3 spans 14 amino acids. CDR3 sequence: CASSPLIGNNEQFF. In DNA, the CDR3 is TGTGCCAGCAGCCCCCTGATCGGCAACAATGAGCAGTTCTTC. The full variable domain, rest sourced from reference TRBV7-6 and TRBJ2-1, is GAGVSQSPRYKVTKRGQDVALRCDPISGHVSLYWYRQALGQGPEFLTYFNYEAQQDKSGLPNDRFSAERPEGSISTLTIQRTEQRDSAMYRCASSPLIGNNEQFFGPGTRLTVL.

CDR3 nucleotides: TGTGCTAGTGGTTTGGGACAGATTTCCTACGAGCAGTACTTC. Protein sequence: CASGLGQISYEQYF. This chain joins TRBV12-5 and TRBJ2-7; tentative D call: TRBD1 (5 bases). The CDR3 is 14 amino acids. Germline CDR1 is LGHNT and CDR2 is FRNRAP. Trimming cost V 1 base and J 1 base, with 8 bases left between them.

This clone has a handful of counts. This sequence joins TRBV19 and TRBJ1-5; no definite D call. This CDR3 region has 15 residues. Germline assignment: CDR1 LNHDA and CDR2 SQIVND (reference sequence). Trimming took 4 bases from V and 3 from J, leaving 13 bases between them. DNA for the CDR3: TGTGCCAGTAGTACTCACAGATTTACCAATCAGCCCCAGCATTTT. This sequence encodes CASSTHRFTNQPQHF.

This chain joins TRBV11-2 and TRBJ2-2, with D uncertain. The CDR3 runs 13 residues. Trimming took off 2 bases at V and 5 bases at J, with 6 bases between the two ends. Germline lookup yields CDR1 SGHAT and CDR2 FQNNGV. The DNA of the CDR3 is TGTGCCAGCAGCTTAATCCTTACCGGGGAGCTGTTTTTT. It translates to CASSLILTGELFF.

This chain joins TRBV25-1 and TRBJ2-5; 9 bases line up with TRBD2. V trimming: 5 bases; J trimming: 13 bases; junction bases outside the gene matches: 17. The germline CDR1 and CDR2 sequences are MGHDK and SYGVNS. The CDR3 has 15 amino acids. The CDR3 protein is CASSPELAGAGAWYF. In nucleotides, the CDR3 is TGTGCCAGCAGTCCTGAATTAGCGGGGGCCGGGGCCTGGTACTTC.